This paragraph covers one T cell receptor beta chain sequence. Its antigen is not identified. Other DNA sequences in the same sample also yield this CDR3. Use of 60 Vbeta and 13 Jbeta primers characterized the PCR. The repertoire was sequenced with immunoSEQ multiplex PCR; TCRdb's copy has only in-frame clones and lacks some. Among under 200,000 clones listed, less than 75% were seen once. This specimen belongs to a study of cytomegalovirus exposure and HLA in healthy donors. General study results and limits: TRBV6-2, TRBV6-3 and other indistinguishable V segments were excluded. Trimming of TCR beta V- and J-genes showed a link, identified in a later analysis, to a missense DCLRE1C variant. As immune exposure information, only CMV serostatus was available.

Germline V CDR1 and CDR2: SGHRS, YFSETQ. The ends lost 4 bases at V and 3 bases at J; junction bases unmatched: 5. This CDR3 is built from 14 residues. This TCR was sampled from a girl under 18 in good health and CMV-seronegative. The chain recombines TRBV5-1 with TRBJ1-1; 8 bases line up with TRBD1. Sequenced: PBMCs. The CDR3 DNA reads as TGCGCCAGCAGCCTAGACAGGGGATACACTGAAGCTTTCTTT. This codes for CASSLDRGYTEAFF.